These 22 T cell receptor beta chains were sequenced from one sample in a study of shared clonotypes between healthy human individuals (dated by TCRdb to about 2020). Library creation used the immunoSEQ multiplex PCR assay. Sourced from immuneACCESS, this table was stored by TCRdb with only in-frame sequences that have V and J called. A share of the clones is absent; for the studies checked, an unresolved V gene accounts for under half, and the remainder has no known explanation. This sample gives some 2,000,000 clones in total; 90% to 95% of them show up just once. 0.13% of the sample is held by the ten biggest clonotypes. Sequencing was performed on naive CD4+ T cells sorted from blood. This specimen's cell subset or site label, interpreted: CD45RA+ positively selected. These receptors came from a man younger than 35 in good health.

V and J are TRBV30 and TRBJ1-4, with a possible D match to TRBD1 (5 bases). V dropped 1 base and J dropped 4 bases, with 10 bases sitting between them. This CDR3 spans 14 amino acids. In germline, CDR1 is GTSNPN, CDR2 SVGIG (reference sequence). As DNA, the CDR3 is TGTGCCTGGAGTGGACAGAATAATAATGAAAAACTGTTTTTT. This codes for CAWSGQNNNEKLFF.

This clone was recorded once. V is TRBV10-3 and J is TRBJ1-1; no firm D call. Germline-derived CDR1 and CDR2 are ENHRY and SYGVKD. The length of the CDR3 is 13 residues. V was clipped by 0 bases and J by 5 bases, with 7 bases between them. The CDR3, as DNA: TGTGCCATCAGTGAGTCGACGTTGACTGAAGCTTTCTTT. Translation: CAISESTLTEAFF.

The rearrangement joins TRBV6-4 to TRBJ1-5; D gene ambiguous. Germline V gene sequence: CDR1 MRHNA, CDR2 SNTAGT. Trimming stripped 0 bases from V and 2 bases from J, with 23 bases between. The CDR3 extends over 20 amino acids. DNA of the CDR3: TGTGCCAGCAGTGACTCGATTAGCCCTGGGTGGGGTGTGGGCAATCAGCCCCAGCATTTT. It is translated as CASSDSISPGWGVGNQPQHF.

CDR3 bases: TGTGCCAGTAGTACCTCAAGCCAGGGGGTCTACGAGCAGTACTTC. This sequence encodes CASSTSSQGVYEQYF. V and J are TRBV19 and TRBJ2-7; TRBD1 matches at 7 bases. The CDR3 totals 15 residues. Trimming took 4 bases from V and 3 from J; bases not matched to a gene: 9. Germline lookup yields CDR1 LNHDA and CDR2 SQIVND (reference sequence).

The chain has TRBV27 and TRBJ1-6, with TRBD1 matching 12 bases. CDR1 is MNHEY and CDR2 is SMNVEV in the germline V gene (reference sequence). After removal of 4 bases from V and 7 bases from J, the junction contained 8 bases not matched to a gene. The CDR3 is made up of 17 amino acids. CDR3 residues: CASSYSGQGASNSPLHF. The CDR3 coding sequence is TGTGCCAGCAGTTACTCGGGACAGGGGGCATCAAATTCACCCCTCCACTTT.

This clone was found once. The chain uses TRBV7-9 and TRBJ2-7; 7 bases are a match to TRBD2. The CDR3 spans 17 residues. The V gene end was trimmed by 1 base and the J gene end by 3 bases; junction bases not matched to a gene: 12. The V gene's germline CDR1 is SEHNR and CDR2 FQNEAQ (reference sequence). CDR3 amino acids: CASSLDGSSSGIYEQYF. The CDR3 DNA reads as TGTGCCAGCAGCTTAGATGGGAGCTCTAGCGGAATCTACGAGCAGTACTTC.

The chain has TRBV7-2 and TRBJ2-1; D is uncertain. V dropped 5 bases and J dropped 3 bases, with 20 bases sitting between them. Germline assignment: CDR1 SGHTA and CDR2 FQGNSA. This CDR3 spans 17 amino acids. The CDR3 sequence: CASSLESSLGSYNEQFF. DNA for the CDR3: TGTGCCAGCAGCCTCGAGTCCTCATTGGGAAGCTACAATGAGCAGTTCTTC.

This chain connects TRBV6-1 to TRBJ2-5, with D perhaps matching TRBD2 (6 bases). Germline V gives CDR1 MNHNS, CDR2 SASEGT. The CDR3 runs to 15 residues. V lost 1 base to trimming and J lost 5 bases, with 14 bases between them. This chain's CDR3 is CASSEGEAARETQYF. The CDR3 DNA follows: TGTGCCAGCAGTGAAGGGGAGGCAGCGCGGGAGACCCAGTACTTC.

J is TRBJ1-1 and V is TRBV6-5, with 9 bases matching TRBD1. Germline CDR1 MNHEY, CDR2 SVGAGI. V was pared by 8 bases and J by 4 bases, with 2 bases of the junction left unmatched. The CDR3 is 12 residues long. Written as DNA, the CDR3 is TGTGCCAGCGGGACAGGGTCCACTGAAGCTTTCTTT. Protein sequence: CASGTGSTEAFF.

About this clone: Other DNA sequences from this sample encode an identical CDR3 as well. The chain has TRBV10-3 and TRBJ2-1; the match to TRBD2 covers 7 bases. V lost 4 bases to trimming and J lost 0 bases; unmatched junction nucleotides: 3. Germline CDR1 ENHRY, CDR2 SYGVKD. The CDR3 spans 15 residues. The CDR3 DNA reads as TGTGCCATCAGTGTTGGCGGGAGCTCCTACAATGAGCAGTTCTTC. Encoded protein: CAISVGGSSYNEQFF.

This sequence joins TRBV28 and TRBJ2-5; D gene uncertain. Germline V gene sequence: CDR1 MDHEN, CDR2 SYDVKM. The CDR3 loop spans 12 amino acids. Trimming cost V 7 bases and J 4 bases, with 10 bases left between them. CDR3 bases: TGTGCCAGCATGTTTGGTGGAGAGACCCAGTACTTC. Its translation: CASMFGGETQYF.

The chain links TRBV7-9 to TRBJ2-3, with 10 positions matching TRBD1. The V and J ends lost 3 bases and 5 bases, in that order; junction bases with no gene match: 5. The CDR3 has 15 residues. In germline, CDR1 is SEHNR, CDR2 FQNEAQ (reference sequence). This chain's CDR3 is CASSFTGTGEDTQYF. Here the CDR3 DNA reads TGTGCCAGCAGCTTTACCGGGACAGGGGAAGATACGCAGTATTTT.

The rearrangement uses TRBV28 and TRBJ2-7, with TRBD1 matching 7 bases. The germline V gene has CDR1 MDHEN and CDR2 SYDVKM. J lost 0 bases, V lost 4 bases, and 9 bases had no gene match. The length of the CDR3 is 16 residues. Here the CDR3 DNA reads TGTGCCAGCAGTTCTCCGGGACAGATTTACTCCTACGAGCAGTACTTC. Translating gives CASSSPGQIYSYEQYF. The whole variable domain, filled in from reference TRBV28 and TRBJ2-7, reads DVKVTQSSRYLVKRTGEKVFLECVQDMDHENMFWYRQDPGLGLRLIYFSYDVKMKEKGDIPEGYSVSREKKERFSLILESASTNQTSMYLCASSSPGQIYSYEQYFGPGTRLTVT.

The chain is built from TRBV2 and TRBJ2-3; 9 nucleotides line up with TRBD1. CDR3 length: 15 residues. The V gene end was trimmed by 4 bases and the J gene end by 5 bases; junction bases not matched to a gene: 7. CDR1 and CDR2 from the germline V gene are SNHLY and FYNNEI. The CDR3 region is CASSAGTGNLDTQYF. As DNA, the CDR3 is TGTGCCAGCAGTGCAGGGACAGGGAATTTAGATACGCAGTATTTT.

Comments on this clone: The same CDR3 arises from other DNA sequences in this sample as well. This chain joins TRBV18 and TRBJ1-6; D gene ambiguous. V was pared by 3 bases and J by 7 bases, with 7 bases between. CDR3 length equals 13 residues. CDR1 and CDR2 (germline): KGHSH, LQKENI. Here the CDR3 DNA reads TGTGCCAGCTCACCCGAACGGAATTCACCCCTCCACTTT. Its protein product is CASSPERNSPLHF.

The J gene is TRBJ2-5, the V gene TRBV7-2; TRBD2 is a possible D gene (5 bases). With 3 bases removed from V and 2 bases from J, the gap between germline ends came to 10 bases. Germline V gives CDR1 SGHTA, CDR2 FQGNSA. The CDR3 loop spans 14 amino acids. The CDR3 bases are TGTGCCAGCAGCTTGCCGGGGTTTCAAGAGACCCAGTACTTC. Encoded protein: CASSLPGFQETQYF.

The sample holds one count of this clone. The chain employs TRBV10-3 and TRBJ2-5, with D perhaps matching TRBD1 (5 bases). The CDR3 sequence is 15 residues long. V was shortened by 0 bases and J by 5 bases, with 13 bases between the two germline ends. Per the germline V gene, CDR1 is ENHRY and CDR2 is SYGVKD. CDR3 in amino acids: CAISESDSLGETQYF. CDR3 bases: TGTGCCATCAGTGAGTCCGACAGTCTAGGGGAGACCCAGTACTTC.

The sample holds one count of this clone. The rearrangement uses TRBV7-2 and TRBJ2-3; 7 nucleotides match TRBD2. The germline gives CDR1 SGHTA, CDR2 FQGNSA. With V trimmed by 3 bases and J by 6 bases, 9 bases remained unmatched. CDR3 length equals 15 residues. This CDR3 reads CASSLQASGTDTQYF. The CDR3 DNA reads as TGTGCCAGCAGCTTGCAGGCTAGCGGTACGGATACGCAGTATTTT.

DNA of the CDR3: TGTGCCAGCAGCTGGACAGGGACCCAAGAGACCCAGTACTTC. Translating gives CASSWTGTQETQYF. V and J are TRBV7-8 and TRBJ2-5; TRBD1 aligns across 8 bases. CDR1 and CDR2 (germline): SGHVS, FQNEAQ. The length of the CDR3 is 14 residues. Unmatched junction bases numbered 2, after V lost 4 bases and J lost 1 base.

The gene calls are TRBV28 and TRBJ2-1, with 7 bases that match TRBD1. Germline V lookup: CDR1 MDHEN, CDR2 SYDVKM. The CDR3 contains 13 residues. V lost 8 bases to trimming and J lost 6 bases; unmatched junction nucleotides: 7. The CDR3: CASRDRPFNEQFF. CDR3 sequence (DNA): TGTGCCAGCCGGGACAGACCTTTCAATGAGCAGTTCTTC.

The V and J genes are TRBV10-2 and TRBJ1-1; no firm D call. This CDR3 region has 16 residues. Trimming shortened V by 3 bases and J by 0 bases, and 14 bases separated the two germline ends. Germline V gene lookup returns CDR1 WSHSY and CDR2 SAAADI. For the CDR3, the DNA is TGCGCCAGCAGTGATAGATTCCGTACGGTGAACACTGAAGCTTTCTTT. Amino acid sequence: CASSDRFRTVNTEAFF.

The J gene is TRBJ2-3, the V gene TRBV30; TRBD1 aligns across 8 bases. Trimming removed 2 bases from V and 2 bases from J; junction bases left unmatched: 3. Germline V lookup: CDR1 GTSNPN, CDR2 SVGIG (reference sequence). This CDR3 contains 14 residues. This CDR3 reads CAWSTGGDTDTQYF. The DNA of the CDR3 is TGTGCCTGGAGTACAGGGGGAGACACAGATACGCAGTATTTT.